This T cell receptor (beta chain) came from a study of shared clonotypes between healthy human individuals. Whole-study context: Donors, aged 18 to 49, were a couple of women and three men. Study results and limitations: Generation of non-shared clonotypes was less probable than generation of clonotypes shared by all four donors. Sorted-subset sequencing was shown by rarefaction to be incomplete despite large depth.

The study enrolled healthy HIV-negative adults without recent acute infections or vaccinations as donors. The V segment lost 5 bases and the J segment 7 bases; nucleotides outside the gene matches: 7. The CDR3 length is 14 residues. CDR1 and CDR2 from the germline V gene are MDHEN and SYDVKM. As for this clone: No antigen is known for it.

This table comes from immunoSEQ multiplex PCR, and its TCRdb copy is limited to in-frame clones, with some not included. The table includes 2 million to 3 million clones, over 85% detected once. V gene TRBV28 combines with J gene TRBJ2-2; 7 nucleotides match TRBD2. The sample comprised naive CD4+ T cells from PBMCs. Subset specified: CD45RA+ positively selected. The clonotype originates from a man aged 18 to 29 in good health. Some clones in this sample may be carry-over from other donors' samples. The CDR3 DNA sequence: TGTGCCAGCAGTCCGGGACTAATGGTCGGGGAGCTGTTTTTT. It translates to CASSPGLMVGELFF.